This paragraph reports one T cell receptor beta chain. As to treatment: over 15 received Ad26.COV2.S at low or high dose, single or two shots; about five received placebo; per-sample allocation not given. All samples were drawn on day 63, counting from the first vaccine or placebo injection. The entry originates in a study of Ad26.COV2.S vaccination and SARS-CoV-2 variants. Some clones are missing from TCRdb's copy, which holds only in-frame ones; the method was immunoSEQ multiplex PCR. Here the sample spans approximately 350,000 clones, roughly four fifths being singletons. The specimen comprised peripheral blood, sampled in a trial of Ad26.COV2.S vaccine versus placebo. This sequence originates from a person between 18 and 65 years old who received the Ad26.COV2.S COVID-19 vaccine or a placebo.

The CDR3 sequence: CASSPGLLDRGRIYTEAFF. CDR3 nucleotide sequence: TGTGCCAGCAGCCCCGGATTGCTGGACAGGGGGCGGATATACACTGAAGCTTTCTTT. The J gene is TRBJ1-1, the V gene TRBV5-6, with TRBD1 matching over 11 bases. There are 19 residues in the CDR3. In germline, CDR1 is SGHDT, CDR2 YYEEEE. Unmatched junction bases numbered 17, after V lost 4 bases and J lost 3 bases.